This TCR beta chain was identified in a study of blood T cell repertoires in COVID-19. About the research overall: From the United States, Italy and Spain came samples of acute and convalescent COVID-19. In each case, the material was cDNA or gDNA derived from T cells, B-cell-depleted T cells, or PBMCs.

The table lists this clone with a count of one. It was during active infection that Seattle patients were enrolled and then longitudinally followed. The authors' processing: Reference gene primer amplification yielded estimated nucleated cell counts. Libraries were prepared by immunoSEQ multiplex PCR; TCRdb keeps only in-frame clonotypes and omits some of them. V, J and clone size are taken as reported in that table, and D and trimming were inferred from the DNA itself. The sample carries 250,000 to 350,000 clones, around 89% recorded once. CDR1 and CDR2 (germline): MDHEN, SYDVKM. V was clipped by 3 bases and J by 10 bases, with 10 bases between them. CDR3 length: 12 residues.

The receptor was isolated from a woman between 45 and 60 years old with COVID-19, enrolled during active disease. The material sequenced was peripheral blood. J is TRBJ2-1 and V is TRBV28, with D tentatively TRBD1 (5 bases). CDR3 loop: CASSFWGVEQFF. The CDR3 DNA reads TGTGCCAGCAGTTTTTGGGGCGTAGAGCAGTTCTTC.